Listed here are 8 T cell receptor beta chains from one sample, sequenced in a study of blood T cell repertoires in COVID-19. Generated by immunoSEQ multiplex PCR, the TCRdb table keeps only in-frame clones and is missing some. This table has about 250,000 clones, less than 85% appearing once. Sequencing was performed on peripheral blood. The receptors come from a woman of 80 years or more with active or convalescent COVID-19.

Of note for this clone: Other DNA sequences in this sample translate to the same CDR3. The J gene is TRBJ2-5, the V gene TRBV5-4; 12 positions match TRBD2. With V trimmed by 3 bases and J by 2 bases, 2 bases remained unmatched. Germline V gene data show CDR1 as SGHNT and CDR2 as YYREEE (reference sequence). CDR3 length equals 15 residues. CDR3 nucleotides: TGTGCCAGCAGCTCGGGGACTAGCGGGCAAGAGACCCAGTACTTC. Its translation is CASSSGTSGQETQYF.

This chain joins TRBV4-1 and TRBJ2-1; tentatively, D is TRBD2 (6 bases). Germline V lookup: CDR1 MGHRA, CDR2 YSYEKL. V lost 4 bases, J lost 4 bases, and 11 bases lay in between. The length of the CDR3 is 14 residues. The CDR3 is CASSLPGGYNEQFF. CDR3 sequence (DNA): TGCGCCAGCAGCCTCCCCGGGGGTTACAATGAGCAGTTCTTC.

The chain joins TRBV6-5 to TRBJ2-2, with no clear D. The CDR3 spans 12 residues. Germline assignment: CDR1 MNHEY and CDR2 SVGAGI. Trimming removed 6 bases at V and 6 bases at J, with 8 bases between. Written as DNA, the CDR3 is TGTGCCAGCAGCGCAGGCCCCGGGGAGCTGTTTTTT. It is translated as CASSAGPGELFF.

CDR3 protein: CAIRTSVDHEQYF. Here the CDR3 DNA reads TGTGCCATACGGACTAGTGTGGATCACGAGCAGTACTTC. The chain couples TRBV28 to TRBJ2-7; the match to TRBD2 covers 7 bases. This CDR3 region has 13 residues. Losses at the gene ends were 10 bases for V and 5 bases for J; bases not matched to a gene: 11. CDR1 is MDHEN, CDR2 SYDVKM, per germline.

This chain connects TRBV18 to TRBJ1-3; unclear D gene. The CDR3 is made up of 15 amino acids. Trimming took off 6 bases at V and 4 bases at J, with 16 bases between the two ends. From germline, CDR1 is KGHSH and CDR2 LQKENI. The DNA for the CDR3 is TGTGCCAGCTCTCCCCCGACGAGGTCAGGAAACACCATATATTTT. Amino acid sequence: CASSPPTRSGNTIYF.

The rearrangement links TRBV15 to TRBJ1-4, with TRBD1 as a possible D gene (6 bases). Germline V gives CDR1 LNHNV, CDR2 YYDKDF (reference sequence). V lost 3 bases and J 8 bases, leaving 19 bases between the germline ends. CDR3 length: 16 residues. The CDR3 reads CATSSPGTPVKEKLFF. CDR3 nucleotide sequence: TGTGCCACCAGCAGCCCCGGGACACCCGTTAAGGAAAAACTGTTTTTT.

CDR3 coding DNA: TGTGCCAGCAGCGGGGCTAGCGGGGTCTCCTACAATGAGCAGTTCTTC. Translated, it gives CASSGASGVSYNEQFF. The chain joins TRBV5-6 to TRBJ2-1, with 9 bases lining up with TRBD2. This CDR3 is built from 16 residues. Germline CDR1 reads SGHDT; CDR2 reads YYEEEE. V trimming: 4 bases; J trimming: 0 bases; junction bases outside the gene matches: 5. Full variable domain (rest looked up from reference TRBV5-6 and TRBJ2-1): DAGVTQSPTHLIKTRGQQVTLRCSPKSGHDTVSWYQQALGQGPQFIFQYYEEEERQRGNFPDRFSGHQFPNYSSELNVNALLLGDSALYLCASSGASGVSYNEQFFGPGTRLTVL.

The chain uses TRBV7-9 and TRBJ1-2; TRBD1 might be the D (6 bases). This CDR3 spans 14 amino acids. CDR1 and CDR2 from the germline V gene are SEHNR and FQNEAQ (reference sequence). Trimming stripped 3 bases from V and 3 bases from J, with 11 bases between. The CDR3 DNA follows: TGTGCCAGCAGCTTTTCGGGGGGGCACTATGGCTACACCTTC. As protein: CASSFSGGHYGYTF.